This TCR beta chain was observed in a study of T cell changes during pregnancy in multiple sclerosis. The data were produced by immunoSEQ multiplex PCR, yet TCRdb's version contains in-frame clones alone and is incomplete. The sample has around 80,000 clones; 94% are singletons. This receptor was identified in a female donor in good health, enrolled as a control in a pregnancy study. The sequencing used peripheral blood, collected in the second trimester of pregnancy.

CDR3: CASSLLGLAGGINTGELFF. The DNA of the CDR3 is TGTGCCAGCAGTTTATTGGGACTAGCGGGAGGGATAAACACCGGGGAGCTGTTTTTT. The chain couples TRBV27 to TRBJ2-2, with 16 positions matching TRBD2. The junction had 4 bases not matched to a gene; V was cut back by 1 base and J by 2 bases. The CDR3 totals 19 residues. The V gene's germline CDR1 is MNHEY and CDR2 SMNVEV (reference sequence).